This T cell receptor (beta chain) was sequenced for a study of Ad26.COV2.S vaccination and SARS-CoV-2 variants. Study findings and constraints: A substantial breadth of spike-specific CD8+ and CD4+ T cell responses after vaccination has been reported. It was found that vaccine and placebo recipients had similar non-spike TCR breadth.

Data came from immunoSEQ multiplex PCR; TCRdb stores just in-frame clones and leaves some out. The sample shows about 350,000 clones, roughly nine tenths of them seen only once. The table lists this clone with a few counts. The antigen is unknown. The material was peripheral blood, obtained after recovery from COVID-19. This TCR was recovered from a human donor who had recovered from COVID-19.

The DNA for the CDR3 is TGTGCCAGCAGCTTAATAGGGGAACTGTTTTTT. Its translation is CASSLIGELFF. The chain recombines TRBV7-9 with TRBJ1-4; D may be TRBD1 (5 bases). The CDR3 covers 11 residues. Trimming removed 2 bases at V and 12 bases at J, with 7 bases between. Germline-derived CDR1 and CDR2 are SEHNR and FQNEAQ (reference sequence).